These 24 T cell receptor beta chains originate from one sample sequenced in a study of blood T cell repertoires in COVID-19. The repertoire was sequenced with immunoSEQ multiplex PCR; TCRdb's copy has only in-frame clones and lacks some. The sample has 60,000 to 75,000 clones; around nine tenths are singletons. Sequenced input: peripheral blood. All receptors derive from a woman aged 55-69 years with acute or convalescent COVID-19.

The J gene is TRBJ2-3, the V gene TRBV2; 8 bases line up with TRBD2. The CDR3 loop spans 14 amino acids. Germline trimming cut 6 bases from V and 6 bases from J; bases unmatched to any gene: 8. The germline gives CDR1 SNHLY, CDR2 FYNNEI. CDR3 nucleotide sequence: TGTGCCAGCAGGGTACTAGCGGCAAGCGATACGCAGTATTTT. Translated: CASRVLAASDTQYF.

The V call is TRBV5-1, the J call TRBJ1-6, with D perhaps TRBD1 (5 bases). This CDR3 comprises 15 residues. The germline CDR1 and CDR2 sequences are SGHRS and YFSETQ. V shed 2 bases and J shed 5 bases, with 11 bases lying between them. In DNA, the CDR3 is TGCGCCAGCAGCTTTAAAGGGGCGGATAATTCACCCCTCCACTTT. Amino acids: CASSFKGADNSPLHF.

In its sample, this clone was seen a few times. The chain combines TRBV9 with TRBJ2-2; D might be TRBD2 (7 bases). The V gene lost 0 bases and the J gene lost 0 bases, with 9 bases spanning the gap. Germline CDR1 and CDR2: SGDLS and YYNGEE. The CDR3 contains 16 residues. CDR3 sequence: CASSVAGGPNTGELFF. CDR3 in DNA: TGTGCCAGCAGCGTAGCGGGGGGCCCGAACACCGGGGAGCTGTTTTTT.

This clone was seen more than once but under ten times. The gene calls are TRBV2 and TRBJ1-2; no reliable D call. The CDR3 spans 14 residues. V lost 4 bases and J 0 bases, leaving 9 bases between the germline ends. Germline lookup yields CDR1 SNHLY and CDR2 FYNNEI. In nucleotides, the CDR3 is TGTGCCAGCAGTGGAGAAAGATCTAACTATGGCTACACCTTC. It translates to CASSGERSNYGYTF.

This clone was observed a handful of times. This chain connects TRBV7-9 to TRBJ1-6, with TRBD1 matching 9 bases. J gave up 8 bases and V 5 bases, and 4 bases lay outside the gene matches. Germline lookup yields CDR1 SEHNR and CDR2 FQNEAQ (reference sequence). This CDR3 spans 14 amino acids. The DNA for the CDR3 is TGTGCCAGCAGCAGACAGGGGGGAGATTCACCCCTCCACTTT. This sequence encodes CASSRQGGDSPLHF.

J is TRBJ2-3 and V is TRBV10-3; 9 bases fit TRBD1. J was trimmed by 6 bases and V by 6 bases; bases with no gene match: 7. Germline CDR1 ENHRY, CDR2 SYGVKD. This CDR3 spans 14 amino acids. CDR3 DNA: TGTGCCATCAGGGAAGGACAGGGGTTTGATACGCAGTATTTT. Translated, it gives CAIREGQGFDTQYF.

The rearrangement links TRBV6-5 to TRBJ2-7, with TRBD2 matching over 14 bases. Germline loops: CDR1 MNHEY, CDR2 SVGAGI. V was clipped by 7 bases and J by 2 bases; unmatched bases: 4. This CDR3 has 15 residues. In DNA form, the CDR3 reads TGTGCCAGCACAAGACTAGCGGGGGGGGCCTACGAGCAGTACTTC. Translating it yields CASTRLAGGAYEQYF.

The V and J genes are TRBV19 and TRBJ2-7, with TRBD1 matching 9 bases. Germline assignment: CDR1 LNHDA and CDR2 SQIVND (reference sequence). This CDR3 has 16 amino acids. Trimming at V came to 11 bases and at J to 4 bases, leaving 18 bases not matched to a gene. The CDR3 DNA is TGTGCCCCCAGCCCCGTGCGACAGGGGGGTTCGTACGAGCAGTACTTC. Protein sequence: CAPSPVRQGGSYEQYF. Full variable domain (outside the CDR3, taken from reference TRBV19 and TRBJ2-7): DGGITQSPKYLFRKEGQNVTLSCEQNLNHDAMYWYRQDPGQGLRLIYYSQIVNDFQKGDIAEGYSVSREKKESFPLTVTSAQKNPTAFYLCAPSPVRQGGSYEQYFGPGTRLTVT.

The chain links TRBV5-1 to TRBJ2-3, with 7 positions matching TRBD1. CDR1 is SGHRS, CDR2 YFSETQ, per germline. J lost 5 bases, V lost 4 bases, and 10 bases had no gene match. The CDR3 runs 15 residues. The CDR3 protein is CASSTRGSGQDTQYF. The CDR3 DNA is TGCGCCAGCAGCACCAGGGGGTCGGGTCAAGATACGCAGTATTTT.

V and J are TRBV7-9 and TRBJ2-2, with 9 bases lining up with TRBD1. The CDR3 sequence is 14 residues long. V dropped 10 bases and J dropped 5; count of bases not matched to a gene: 8. The germline V gene has CDR1 SEHNR and CDR2 FQNEAQ (reference sequence). The CDR3 bases are TGTGCCACCACCGGGACAGGGATTACCGGGGAGCTGTTTTTT. Its protein product is CATTGTGITGELFF. The complete variable domain, with remaining parts taken from reference TRBV7-9 and TRBJ2-2, reads DTGVSQNPRHKITKRGQNVTFRCDPISEHNRLYWYRQTLGQGPEFLTYFQNEAQLEKSRLLSDRFSAERPKGSFSTLEIQRTEQGDSAMYLCATTGTGITGELFFGEGSRLTVL.

The V and J genes are TRBV5-1 and TRBJ1-2; D is possibly TRBD1 (6 bases). The CDR3 loop spans 14 amino acids. In germline, CDR1 is SGHRS, CDR2 YFSETQ. V lost 2 bases, J lost 8 bases, and 16 bases lay in between. The CDR3 region is CASSFPQGERGYTF. The CDR3 DNA reads TGCGCCAGCAGCTTTCCACAGGGTGAAAGGGGCTACACCTTC. Based on the CDR3 plus reference TRBV5-1 and TRBJ1-2, the full variable domain is KAGVTQTPRYLIKTRGQQVTLSCSPISGHRSVSWYQQTPGQGLQFLFEYFSETQRNKGNFPGRFSGRQFSNSRSEMNVSTLELGDSALYLCASSFPQGERGYTFGSGTRLTVV.

This sequence joins TRBV3-1 (or the pseudogene TRBV3-2) and TRBJ2-7, with D unresolved. The length of the CDR3 is 15 residues. V lost 1 base and J lost 0, with 10 bases in between. Germline V gene lookup returns CDR1 LGHDT and CDR2 YNNKEL (reference sequence). CDR3 amino acids: CASSQGFHTSYEQYF. The CDR3 DNA sequence: TGTGCCAGCAGCCAAGGGTTTCACACCTCCTACGAGCAGTACTTC.

The chain employs TRBV7-9 and TRBJ1-2, with 8 bases that match TRBD1. This CDR3 is 13 amino acids long. V lost 5 bases to trimming and J lost 8 bases; unmatched junction nucleotides: 7. Per germline, CDR1 SEHNR and CDR2 FQNEAQ (reference sequence). The CDR3 region has the DNA TGTGCCAGCAGCCCGACAGGGGAGAGCGGCTACACCTTC. It yields the protein CASSPTGESGYTF.

The rearrangement links TRBV5-4 to TRBJ2-1, with a tentative D call TRBD2 (6 bases). V was shortened by 4 bases and J by 6 bases, with 14 bases between the two germline ends. Germline V gene data show CDR1 as SGHNT and CDR2 as YYREEE (reference sequence). The CDR3 contains 14 residues. CDR3 nucleotide sequence: TGTGCCAGCAGCGCGGAGGGGCCCGTCAATGAGCAGTTCTTC. Translated: CASSAEGPVNEQFF.

The J gene is TRBJ1-4, the V gene TRBV19; tentatively, D is TRBD1 (6 bases). The germline gives CDR1 LNHDA, CDR2 SQIVND (reference sequence). This CDR3 contains 16 residues. Trimming took off 6 bases at V and 3 bases at J, with 17 bases between the two ends. The CDR3 sequence is CASSSYGQLPNEKLFF. DNA of the CDR3: TGTGCCAGTAGCTCCTACGGACAGCTGCCTAATGAAAAACTGTTTTTT.

V and J are TRBV3-1 (or the pseudogene TRBV3-2) and TRBJ2-4, with 7 bases matching TRBD1. The CDR3 runs to 16 residues. The V and J ends lost 1 base and 1 base, in that order; junction bases with no gene match: 4. CDR1 is LGHDT and CDR2 is YNNKEL in the germline V gene (reference sequence). CDR3 nucleotide sequence: TGTGCCAGCAGCCAAGGGACAGGAGAGGCCAAAAACATTCAGTACTTC. This translates into CASSQGTGEAKNIQYF.

The rearrangement uses TRBV27 and TRBJ1-5; possible D gene TRBD1, 5 bases. This CDR3 has 13 amino acids. V shed 3 bases and J shed 7 bases, with 10 bases lying between them. Germline CDR1 reads MNHEY; CDR2 reads SMNVEV (reference sequence). CDR3 sequence reads: CASSFGRAQPQHF. The CDR3, as DNA: TGTGCCAGCAGTTTCGGCAGGGCCCAGCCCCAGCATTTT.

V and J are TRBV5-6 and TRBJ1-3, with 7 bases matching TRBD1. The germline V gene has CDR1 SGHDT and CDR2 YYEEEE. J lost 4 bases, V lost 5 bases, and 6 bases had no gene match. This CDR3 has 14 residues. CDR3 nucleotide sequence: TGTGCCAGCAGACTTCAGGGGGGAGGAAACACCATATATTTT. It is translated as CASRLQGGGNTIYF. The whole variable domain, remainder taken from reference TRBV5-6 and TRBJ1-3, is DAGVTQSPTHLIKTRGQQVTLRCSPKSGHDTVSWYQQALGQGPQFIFQYYEEEERQRGNFPDRFSGHQFPNYSSELNVNALLLGDSALYLCASRLQGGGNTIYFGEGSWLTVV.

This clone has only a few counts. The V and J genes are TRBV19 and TRBJ1-2; weak D call: TRBD1 (5 bases). The CDR3 runs 14 residues. The germline CDR1 and CDR2 sequences are LNHDA and SQIVND (reference sequence). Trimming stripped 6 bases from V and 4 bases from J, with 15 bases between. Here the CDR3 reads CASSRQLGAYGYTF. The CDR3 DNA reads as TGTGCCAGTAGCCGACAGTTAGGGGCCTATGGCTACACCTTC.

In its sample, this clone was seen once. This chain connects TRBV27 to TRBJ2-7; 8 nucleotides match TRBD1. Germline V lookup: CDR1 MNHEY, CDR2 SMNVEV (reference sequence). With V trimmed by 5 bases and J by 3 bases, 6 bases remained unmatched. This CDR3 comprises 14 residues. The CDR3 DNA reads as TGTGCCAGCAGTAACTTGGACAGGGACTACGAGCAGTACTTC. Translation: CASSNLDRDYEQYF.

This clone was picked up one time. The chain couples TRBV3-1 (or the pseudogene TRBV3-2) to TRBJ2-5; 12 nucleotides match TRBD2. The length of the CDR3 is 18 residues. The V gene's germline CDR1 is LGHDT and CDR2 YNNKEL (reference sequence). Trimming removed 6 bases from V and 1 base from J; junction bases left unmatched: 12. The CDR3 reads CASRETSGGLLRQETQYF. The CDR3 DNA sequence: TGTGCCAGCAGGGAAACTAGCGGGGGGCTTCTCCGCCAAGAGACCCAGTACTTC.

The V gene is TRBV3-1 (or the pseudogene TRBV3-2), the J gene TRBJ2-5, with D hard to call. Germline V gene data show CDR1 as LGHDT and CDR2 as YNNKEL (reference sequence). The CDR3 has 17 residues. The ends were cut back, 5 bases at V and 3 bases at J, with 22 bases in the middle. The CDR3 here is CASSARPLTQSKETQYF. In nucleotides, the CDR3 is TGTGCCAGCAGCGCCCGCCCCCTAACGCAATCAAAAGAGACCCAGTACTTC.

The CDR3 DNA reads as TGTGCCAGCAGCCCGACCGGACAGGGGTCAAGGCAGCCCCAGCATTTT. Its translation: CASSPTGQGSRQPQHF. The rearrangement uses TRBV3-1 (or the pseudogene TRBV3-2) and TRBJ1-5, with 9 bases that match TRBD1. The CDR3 runs 16 residues. The trim removed 4 bases at V and 7 bases at J, leaving 11 bases unmatched. CDR1 and CDR2 from the germline V gene are LGHDT and YNNKEL (reference sequence).

This clone has a single count. The V call is TRBV7-2, the J call TRBJ2-3; 7 bases line up with TRBD2. The CDR3 has 14 amino acids. The germline V gene encodes CDR1 SGHTA and CDR2 FQGNSA. Trimming at V came to 1 base and at J to 4 bases, leaving 2 bases not matched to a gene. Here the CDR3 reads CASSLGAGADTQYF. The CDR3 coding sequence is TGTGCCAGCAGCTTAGGTGCGGGAGCAGATACGCAGTATTTT.